The clone carrying this TCR beta chain was observed a handful of times. Its matching antigen is unknown. The data were produced by immunoSEQ multiplex PCR, yet TCRdb's version contains in-frame clones alone and is incomplete. The sample yields 99,000 or so clones, about 94% seen once. The record originates from a study of T cell responses to AZD1222 COVID-19 vaccine. Study-wide results and limits: Recipients of AZD1222 seropositive at baseline numbered only 5 to 7. Possibly, clonal diversity was underestimated; donors were largely white British and included more females.

With V trimmed by 4 bases and J by 0 bases, 11 bases remained unmatched. The CDR3 runs 19 residues. From germline, CDR1 is SGHAT and CDR2 FQNNGV. This sequence joins TRBV11-2 and TRBJ2-6, with 8 bases fitting TRBD2. This sample comprised peripheral blood, obtained on day 0 of AZD1222 vaccination. The sequence derives from an adult in good health. The CDR3 nucleotides read TGTGCCAGCAGCTCCCCACGCGGGGGGCGCTTCTCTGGGGCCAACGTCCTGACTTTC. It is translated as CASSSPRGGRFSGANVLTF.